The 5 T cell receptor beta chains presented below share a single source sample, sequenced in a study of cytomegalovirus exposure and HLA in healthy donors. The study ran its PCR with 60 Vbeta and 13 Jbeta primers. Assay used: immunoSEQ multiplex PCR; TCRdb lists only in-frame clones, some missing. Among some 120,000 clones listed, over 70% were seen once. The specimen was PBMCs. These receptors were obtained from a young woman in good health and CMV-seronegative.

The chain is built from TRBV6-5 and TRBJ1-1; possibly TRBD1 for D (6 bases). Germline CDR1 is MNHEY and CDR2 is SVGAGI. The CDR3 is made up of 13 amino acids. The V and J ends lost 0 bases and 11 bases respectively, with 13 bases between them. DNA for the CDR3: TGTGCCAGCAGTTACTCGATATCCAGGGGTGCTTTCTTT. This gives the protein CASSYSISRGAFF.

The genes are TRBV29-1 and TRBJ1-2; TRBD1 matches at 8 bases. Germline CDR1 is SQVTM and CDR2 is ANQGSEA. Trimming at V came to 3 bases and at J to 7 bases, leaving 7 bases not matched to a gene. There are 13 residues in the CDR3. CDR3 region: CSVDPTGEGGYTF. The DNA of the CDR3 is TGCAGCGTTGATCCGACAGGGGAGGGTGGCTACACCTTC.

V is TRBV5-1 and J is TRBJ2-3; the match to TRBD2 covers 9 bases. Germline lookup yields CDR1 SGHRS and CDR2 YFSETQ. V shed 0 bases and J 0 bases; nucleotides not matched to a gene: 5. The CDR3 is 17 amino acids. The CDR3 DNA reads TGCGCCAGCAGCTTGGCTCCGCTAGCGGGGAGCACAGATACGCAGTATTTT. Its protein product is CASSLAPLAGSTDTQYF.

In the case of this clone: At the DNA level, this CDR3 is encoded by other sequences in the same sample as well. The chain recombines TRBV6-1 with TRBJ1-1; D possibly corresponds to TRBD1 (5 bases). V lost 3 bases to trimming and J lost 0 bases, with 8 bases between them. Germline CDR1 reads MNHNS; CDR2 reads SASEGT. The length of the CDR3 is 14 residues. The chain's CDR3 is CASSDYRMNTEAFF. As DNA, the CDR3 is TGTGCCAGCAGTGATTACAGGATGAACACTGAAGCTTTCTTT.

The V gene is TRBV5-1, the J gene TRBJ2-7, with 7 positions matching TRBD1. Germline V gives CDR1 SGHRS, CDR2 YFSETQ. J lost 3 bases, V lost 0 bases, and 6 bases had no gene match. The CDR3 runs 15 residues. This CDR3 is CASSLEGARYYEQYF. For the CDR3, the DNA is TGCGCCAGCAGCTTGGAGGGGGCCCGCTACTACGAGCAGTACTTC.